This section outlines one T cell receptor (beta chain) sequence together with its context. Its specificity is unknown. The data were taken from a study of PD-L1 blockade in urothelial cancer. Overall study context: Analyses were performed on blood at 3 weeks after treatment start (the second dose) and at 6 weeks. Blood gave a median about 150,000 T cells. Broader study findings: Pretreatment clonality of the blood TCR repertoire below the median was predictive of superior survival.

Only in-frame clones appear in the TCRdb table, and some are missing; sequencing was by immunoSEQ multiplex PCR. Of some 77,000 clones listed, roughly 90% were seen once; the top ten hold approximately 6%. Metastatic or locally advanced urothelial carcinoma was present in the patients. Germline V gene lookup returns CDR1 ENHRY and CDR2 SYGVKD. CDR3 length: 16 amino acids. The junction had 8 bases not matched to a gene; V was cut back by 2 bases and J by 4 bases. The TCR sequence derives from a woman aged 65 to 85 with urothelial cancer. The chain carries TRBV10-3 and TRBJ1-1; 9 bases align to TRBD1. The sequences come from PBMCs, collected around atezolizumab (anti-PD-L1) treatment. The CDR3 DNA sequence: TGTGCCATCAGTGAGGGAATTACAGGGGGCCTCACTGAAGCTTTCTTT. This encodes CAISEGITGGLTEAFF.